This is a list of T cell receptor beta chains from one sample in a study of technical replicates of blood from a handful of donors. Measured with immunoSEQ multiplex PCR; TCRdb has only the in-frame clones, and not every one. Here the sample spans about 80,000 clones, roughly 91% being singletons. Input material: T cells isolated from PBMCs. The source of these receptors is a human donor in good health. The CDR3 runs from the conserved cysteine through the conserved F or W.

V gene	J gene	CDR3 protein
TRBV10-3	TRBJ1-1	CATYHSEAFF
TRBV30	TRBJ1-5	CAWREVQDSNQPQHF
TRBV6-5	TRBJ2-7	CASSRTGLSEQYF
TRBV11-3	TRBJ2-7	CASSSQGPGGYEQYF
TRBV4-1	TRBJ2-1	CASSQPGTSVNEQFF
TRBV30	TRBJ2-2	CASIPGQGWTGELFF
TRBV29-1	TRBJ1-2	CSVRTGVGYGYTF
TRBV6-5	TRBJ1-1	CASSYGGTVDAEAFF
TRBV28	TRBJ2-1	CASSLPPAGVAYNEQFF
TRBV4-2	TRBJ2-3	CASSQMADDTDTQYF
TRBV7-9	TRBJ1-1	CASSHGTDRGRAFF
TRBV27	TRBJ2-1	CASRGTLTYNEQFF
TRBV30	TRBJ2-2	CAWKGLEAGELFF
TRBV29-1	TRBJ1-4	CSVDRDEKLFF
TRBV7-6	TRBJ2-7	CASAESYEQYF
TRBV7-9	TRBJ2-1	CASSLGSPGEQFF
TRBV7-9	TRBJ1-1	CASSPGTGKGTEAFF
TRBV4-2	TRBJ2-1	CASSHPGLAYNEQFF
TRBV5-1	TRBJ2-1	CASSFRLAGGTYNEQFF
TRBV13	TRBJ1-5	CASSLGSQPQHF
TRBV7-2	TRBJ2-5	CASSPGTLTTQETQYF
TRBV30	TRBJ1-4	CAWTIGLSTTGGHEKLFF
TRBV4-3	TRBJ1-2	CASSQDLQVLYGYTF
TRBV6-5	TRBJ1-4	CASSYSRGHEKLFF
TRBV2	TRBJ2-1	CASSVSTYNEQFF
TRBV25-1	TRBJ1-1	CASRRGTETLEAFF
TRBV7-8	TRBJ1-1	CASSQTGTAITPEAFF
TRBV5-1	TRBJ2-1	CASSLGTSYEQFF
TRBV11-3	TRBJ2-2	CASSFRTGIGQTGELFF
TRBV15	TRBJ2-7	CATSRERTGFGGPYEQYF
TRBV11-1	TRBJ2-7	CASSLLTQTLFSYEQYF
TRBV15	TRBJ2-7	CATSRIGLAREQYF
TRBV28	TRBJ2-7	CASSFHGQGAYEQYF
TRBV10-3	TRBJ2-7	CAISAGTGEEQYF
TRBV6-5	TRBJ1-5	CASSYPGKDQPQHF
TRBV5-4	TRBJ1-3	CASSFLGFGNTIYF
TRBV2	TRBJ2-1	CASSESSHEQFF
TRBV30	TRBJ1-3	CAWGHSGNTIYF
TRBV15	TRBJ2-1	CATRPGLGALNEQFF
TRBV29-1	TRBJ1-1	CSVVTNTEAFF
TRBV5-1	TRBJ1-3	CASSPDYRTGLGGNTIYF
TRBV2	TRBJ2-1	CASSGSGQGKFHNEQFF
TRBV6-5	TRBJ2-7	CASSRTGGEQYF
TRBV25-1	TRBJ1-5	CASSESGGLQPQHF
TRBV5-1	TRBJ1-1	CASSPPRPGGTEAFF
TRBV19	TRBJ1-1	CASSILLGTLNTEAFF
TRBV4-1	TRBJ2-6	CASSPRDSGANVLTF
TRBV27	TRBJ2-3	CASSLIWRSSTDTQYF
TRBV7-6	TRBJ1-5	CASSLYQGGNQPQHF
TRBV25-1	TRBJ1-2	CASSGDSLNYGYTF
TRBV9	TRBJ2-1	CASSVGTSGYNEQFF
TRBV15	TRBJ2-3	CATSNRGLTDTQYF
TRBV6-1	TRBJ1-1	CASPEGATEAFF
TRBV6-5	TRBJ2-7	CASSYGLAPLREQYF
TRBV7-6	TRBJ2-1	CASSFGTGVYNEQFF
TRBV7-6	TRBJ2-7	CASSSGTVYEQYF
TRBV19	TRBJ2-5	CASSGTSGHQETQYF
TRBV2	TRBJ1-3	CARAKATGVGNTIYF
TRBV27	TRBJ2-7	CASSAQNREGEQYF